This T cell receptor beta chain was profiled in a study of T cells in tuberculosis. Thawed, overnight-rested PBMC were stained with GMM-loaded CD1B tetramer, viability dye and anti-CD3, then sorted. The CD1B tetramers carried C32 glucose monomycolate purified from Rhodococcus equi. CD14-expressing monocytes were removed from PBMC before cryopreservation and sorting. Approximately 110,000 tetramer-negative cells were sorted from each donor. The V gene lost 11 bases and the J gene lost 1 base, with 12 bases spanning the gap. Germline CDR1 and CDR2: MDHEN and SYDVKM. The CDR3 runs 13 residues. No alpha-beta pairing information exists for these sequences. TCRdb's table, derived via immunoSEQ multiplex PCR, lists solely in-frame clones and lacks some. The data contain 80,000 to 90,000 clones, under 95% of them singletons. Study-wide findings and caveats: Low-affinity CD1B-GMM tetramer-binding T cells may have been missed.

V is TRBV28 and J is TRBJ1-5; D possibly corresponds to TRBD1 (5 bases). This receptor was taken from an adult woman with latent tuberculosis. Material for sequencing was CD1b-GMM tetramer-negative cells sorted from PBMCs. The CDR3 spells CASGGGSNQPQHF. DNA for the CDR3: TGTGCCTCCGGGGGGGGGAGCAATCAGCCCCAGCATTTT.